The clone carrying this T cell receptor (beta chain) was recorded at least ten times. The CDR3 is made up of 15 amino acids. Trimming pared 0 bases from V and 2 bases from J, leaving 7 bases between. Germline V lookup: CDR1 SGHTA, CDR2 FQGNSA. This sample stems from a study of read filtering for tumor transcriptome and immune sequencing. From roughly 0.4 ug of RNA, a library with molecular barcoded alpha/delta and beta/gamma adaptors was made. One entry per CDR3 protein, called by TCRdb with MiXCR from the reads. The table has 50,000 or so distinct CDR3 sequences, less than 20% seen once. Material for sequencing was a population of CD138-negative cells sorted from bone marrow. The origin of this receptor is a donor at least 40 years old with multiple myeloma. The chain links TRBV7-2 to TRBJ1-4, with no clear D. The CDR3 region is CASSLARVTNEKLFF. The CDR3 nucleotides read TGTGCCAGCAGCTTAGCGCGCGTGACTAATGAAAAACTGTTTTTT.